The clone carrying this T cell receptor (beta chain) was counted only a few times. Trimming at V came to 6 bases and at J to 7 bases, leaving 7 bases not matched to a gene. CDR1 MDHEN and CDR2 SYDVKM come from the germline V gene. This CDR3 has 14 amino acids. The sample belongs to a study of blood T cells in healthy people across ages. Overall study context: Template switching caught about one barcoded beta molecule for each two T cells.

Together with a sample-barcoded 5' primer, a J-beta primer mix was included in a second PCR lasting 7 to 11 cycles. TCRdb ran MiXCR on the 5' RACE reads and lists one entry per CDR3 protein. The repertoire holds about 720,000 distinct CDR3 sequences, with about a fifth as singletons. This clonotype originated in a man between 65 and 85 years old in good health. The sample was blood. The chain is built from TRBV28 and TRBJ2-1; 9 bases line up with TRBD1. The CDR3 spells CASSQQGARNEQFF. CDR3 nucleotides: TGTGCCAGCAGCCAACAGGGGGCTCGGAATGAGCAGTTCTTC. Full variable domain (rest looked up from reference TRBV28 and TRBJ2-1): DVKVTQSSRYLVKRTGEKVFLECVQDMDHENMFWYRQDPGLGLRLIYFSYDVKMKEKGDIPEGYSVSREKKERFSLILESASTNQTSMYLCASSQQGARNEQFFGPGTRLTVL.